The 2 T cell receptor beta chains given below trace back to one sample, sequenced in a study of metastatic and nonmetastatic thyroid tumors (dated by TCRdb to the early 2020s). No treatment had been received by any patient before thyroid surgery. Library preparation used PCR. TCRdb names Illumina HiSeq 4000 as the instrument used. TCRdb trimmed the raw reads at Q25, called clones with MiXCR and kept productive beta chains. The sample table contains approximately 32,000 clones; only one count was recorded for about 20% of them. The ten most abundant clones make up less than 4% of the sample. Sequences were obtained from tumor tissue. The source is a male donor with papillary thyroid cancer or a benign thyroid nodule (not recorded which). Some clones in this sample may be carry-over from other donors' samples.

This clone was counted at least ten times. The gene calls are TRBV6-4 and TRBJ2-4; no firm D call. The germline V gene has CDR1 MRHNA and CDR2 SNTAGT. Trimming removed 2 bases at V and 0 bases at J, with 8 bases between. The CDR3 sequence is 15 residues long. CDR3 nucleotides: TGTGCCAGCAGTGACCACCTGCTAGCCAAAAACATTCAGTACTTC. Amino acids: CASSDHLLAKNIQYF.

This clone was observed many times. The same CDR3 also results from other DNA sequences found in this sample. V usage is TRBV3-1 and J usage is TRBJ2-1, with D maybe TRBD2 (5 bases). This CDR3 is built from 16 residues. The germline V and J ends were trimmed by 4 bases and 5 bases, with 18 bases remaining between them. Germline CDR1 is LGHDT and CDR2 is YNNKEL (reference sequence). The DNA for the CDR3 is TGTGCCAGCAGCCTACGCAGCGGACGACAAAACAATGAGCAGTTCTTC. It yields the protein CASSLRSGRQNNEQFF.